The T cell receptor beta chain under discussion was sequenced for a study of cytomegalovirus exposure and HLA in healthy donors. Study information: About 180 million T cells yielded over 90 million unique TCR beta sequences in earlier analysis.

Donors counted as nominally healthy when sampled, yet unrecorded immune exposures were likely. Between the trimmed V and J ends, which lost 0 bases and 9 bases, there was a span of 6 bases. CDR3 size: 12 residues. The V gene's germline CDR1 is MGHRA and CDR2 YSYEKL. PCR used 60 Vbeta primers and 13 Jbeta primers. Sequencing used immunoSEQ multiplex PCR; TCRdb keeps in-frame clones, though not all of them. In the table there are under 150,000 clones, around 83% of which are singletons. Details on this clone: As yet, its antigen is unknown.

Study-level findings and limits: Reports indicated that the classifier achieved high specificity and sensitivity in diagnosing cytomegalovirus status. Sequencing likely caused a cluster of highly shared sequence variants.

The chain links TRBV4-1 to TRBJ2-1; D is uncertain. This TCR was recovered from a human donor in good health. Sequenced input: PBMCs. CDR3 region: CASSQDRSEQFF. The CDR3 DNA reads TGCGCCAGCAGCCAAGATCGGTCTGAGCAGTTCTTC.